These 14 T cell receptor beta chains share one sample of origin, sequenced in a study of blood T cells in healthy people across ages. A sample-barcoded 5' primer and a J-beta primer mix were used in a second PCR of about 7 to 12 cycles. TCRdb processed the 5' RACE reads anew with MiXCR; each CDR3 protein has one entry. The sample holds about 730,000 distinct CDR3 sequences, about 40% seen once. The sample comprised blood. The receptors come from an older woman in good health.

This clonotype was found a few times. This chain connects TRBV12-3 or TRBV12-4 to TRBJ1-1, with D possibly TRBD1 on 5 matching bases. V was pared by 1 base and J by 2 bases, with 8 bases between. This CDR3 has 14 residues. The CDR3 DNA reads TGTGCCAGCAGTTTAGGGGACCTTAACACTGAAGCTTTCTTT. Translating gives CASSLGDLNTEAFF.

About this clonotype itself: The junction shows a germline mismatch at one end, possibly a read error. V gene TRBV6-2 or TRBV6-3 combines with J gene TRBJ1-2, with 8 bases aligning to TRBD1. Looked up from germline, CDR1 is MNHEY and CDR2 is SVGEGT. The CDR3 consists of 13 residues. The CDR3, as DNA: TGTGCCAGCAGTTACCCGGACAGGGTTGGCCACACCTTC. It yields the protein CASSYPDRVGHTF.

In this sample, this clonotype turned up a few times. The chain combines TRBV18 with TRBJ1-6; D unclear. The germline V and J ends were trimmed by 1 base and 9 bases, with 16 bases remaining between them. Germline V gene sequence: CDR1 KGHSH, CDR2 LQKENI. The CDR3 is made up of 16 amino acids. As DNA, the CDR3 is TGTGCCAGCTCACCACTTGGTCCGAGTGATGGTTCACCCCTCCACTTT. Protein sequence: CASSPLGPSDGSPLHF.

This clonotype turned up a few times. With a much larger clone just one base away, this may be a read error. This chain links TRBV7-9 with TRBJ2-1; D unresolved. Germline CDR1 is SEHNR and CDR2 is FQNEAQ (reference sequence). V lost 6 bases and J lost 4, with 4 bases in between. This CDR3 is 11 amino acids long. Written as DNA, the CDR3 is TGTGCCAGCAGGCAGTACAATGAGCAGTTCTTC. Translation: CASRQYNEQFF.

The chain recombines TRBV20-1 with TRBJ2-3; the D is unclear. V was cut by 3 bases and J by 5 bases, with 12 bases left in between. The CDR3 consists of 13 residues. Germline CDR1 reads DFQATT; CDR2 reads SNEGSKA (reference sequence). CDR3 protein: CSASSNWGDTQYF. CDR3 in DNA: TGCAGTGCTAGTTCTAACTGGGGAGATACGCAGTATTTT.

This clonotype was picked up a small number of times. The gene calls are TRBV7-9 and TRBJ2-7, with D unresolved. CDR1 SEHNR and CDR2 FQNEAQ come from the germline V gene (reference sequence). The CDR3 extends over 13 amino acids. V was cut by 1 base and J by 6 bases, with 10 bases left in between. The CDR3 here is CASSLEMVGEQYF. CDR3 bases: TGTGCCAGCAGCTTAGAGATGGTAGGCGAGCAGTACTTC.

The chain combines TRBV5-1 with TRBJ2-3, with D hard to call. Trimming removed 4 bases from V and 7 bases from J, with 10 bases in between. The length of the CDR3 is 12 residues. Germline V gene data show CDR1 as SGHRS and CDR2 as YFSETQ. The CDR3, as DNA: TGCGCCAGCAGCCCCTCGCGGTATACGCAGTATTTT. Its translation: CASSPSRYTQYF.

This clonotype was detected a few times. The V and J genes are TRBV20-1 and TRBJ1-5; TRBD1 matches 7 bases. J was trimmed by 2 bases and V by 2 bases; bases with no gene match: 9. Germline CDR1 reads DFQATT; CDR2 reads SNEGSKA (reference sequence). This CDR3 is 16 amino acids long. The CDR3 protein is CSARKTGKGGNQPQHF. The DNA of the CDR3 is TGCAGTGCTAGAAAGACAGGGAAAGGAGGCAATCAGCCCCAGCATTTT.

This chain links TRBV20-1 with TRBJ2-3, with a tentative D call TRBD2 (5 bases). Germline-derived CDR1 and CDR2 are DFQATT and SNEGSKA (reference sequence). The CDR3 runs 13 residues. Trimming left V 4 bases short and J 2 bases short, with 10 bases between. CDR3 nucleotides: TGCAGTGCTAAAACAGCGGCCACAGATACGCAGTATTTT. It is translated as CSAKTAATDTQYF.

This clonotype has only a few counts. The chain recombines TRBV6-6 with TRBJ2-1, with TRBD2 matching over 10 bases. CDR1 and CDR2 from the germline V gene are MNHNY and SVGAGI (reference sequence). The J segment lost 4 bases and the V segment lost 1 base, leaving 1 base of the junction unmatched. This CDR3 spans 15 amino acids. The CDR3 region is CASSYWTSGYNEQFF. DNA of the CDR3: TGTGCCAGCAGTTACTGGACTAGCGGTTACAATGAGCAGTTCTTC.

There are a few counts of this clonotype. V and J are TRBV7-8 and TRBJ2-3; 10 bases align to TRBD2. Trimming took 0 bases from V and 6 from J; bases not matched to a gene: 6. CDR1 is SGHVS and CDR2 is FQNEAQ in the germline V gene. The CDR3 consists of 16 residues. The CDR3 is CASSLAPSGSFDTQYF. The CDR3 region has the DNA TGTGCCAGCAGCTTAGCGCCTAGCGGGAGCTTCGATACGCAGTATTTT.

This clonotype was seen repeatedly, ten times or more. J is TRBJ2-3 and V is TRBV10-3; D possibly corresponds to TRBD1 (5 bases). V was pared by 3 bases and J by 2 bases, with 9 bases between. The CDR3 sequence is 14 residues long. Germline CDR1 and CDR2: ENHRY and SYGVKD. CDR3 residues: CAISELGLTDTQYF. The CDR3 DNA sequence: TGTGCCATCAGTGAACTGGGGCTCACAGATACGCAGTATTTT.

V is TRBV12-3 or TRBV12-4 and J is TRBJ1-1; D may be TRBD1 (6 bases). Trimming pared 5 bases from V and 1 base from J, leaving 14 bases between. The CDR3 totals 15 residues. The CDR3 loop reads CASSPFGGGNTEAFF. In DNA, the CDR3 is TGTGCCAGCAGTCCCTTTGGGGGCGGGAACACTGAAGCTTTCTTT.

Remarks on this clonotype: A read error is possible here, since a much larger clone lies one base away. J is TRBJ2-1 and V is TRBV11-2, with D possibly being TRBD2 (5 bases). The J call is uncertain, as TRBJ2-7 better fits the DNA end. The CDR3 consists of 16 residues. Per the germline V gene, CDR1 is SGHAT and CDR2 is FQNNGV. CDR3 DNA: TGTGCCAGCAGCTTGGAGCGGATAAGCTCCTACAATGAGCAGTACTTC. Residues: CASSLERISSYNEQYF.